This T cell receptor beta chain is drawn from a study of OX40 agonist ivuxolimab in advanced cancers. V was pared by 6 bases and J by 0 bases, with 4 bases of the junction left unmatched. Germline CDR1 is SGHDT and CDR2 is YYEEEE. CDR3 length equals 15 residues. Clones were read by immunoSEQ multiplex PCR, and TCRdb kept only the in-frame ones, dropping some. Among 35,000 to 40,000 clones listed, around 87% were seen once. As for this clone: The antigen is undetermined.

Whole-study findings and limits: At 0.1 to 3.0 mg/kg and by week 6, CD4+ and CD8+ T cells in the blood had expanded clonally. Part of the nonresponder group also had normalized T-cell clonal expansion that was low.

J is TRBJ2-5 and V is TRBV5-6; 11 bases map to TRBD2. The TCR sequence derives from an adult with an advanced solid tumor such as melanoma, head and neck, liver or kidney cancer. This material consisted of CD4+ or CD8+ T cells sorted from blood, taken in a trial of the OX40 agonist ivuxolimab. CDR3 sequence: CASTGTSGDQETQYF. CDR3 in DNA: TGTGCCAGCACCGGGACTAGCGGAGACCAAGAGACCCAGTACTTC. The full variable domain, completed using reference TRBV5-6 and TRBJ2-5, is DAGVTQSPTHLIKTRGQQVTLRCSPKSGHDTVSWYQQALGQGPQFIFQYYEEEERQRGNFPDRFSGHQFPNYSSELNVNALLLGDSALYLCASTGTSGDQETQYFGPGTRLLVL.